These 9 T cell receptor beta chains were all obtained from the same sample, sequenced in a study of T cells in Graves' hyperthyroidism and ophthalmopathy. Authors of the study amplified TCR beta CDR3 regions from RNA transcripts. The HTBI primer set served for first-round RT-PCR of the TCR CDR3. TCRdb reanalysed the multiplex PCR reads using MiXCR and keeps one entry per CDR3 protein. The sample carries 640,000 or so distinct CDR3 sequences, 12% to 15% recorded once. Sequenced material: blood. Source of these receptors: a woman between 18 and 29 years old with Graves' ophthalmopathy.

This clonotype came up many times. The CDR3 region has the DNA TGCGCCAGCACTCGTAGCGCCCGCACAGATACGCAGTATTTT. Translating it yields CASTRSARTDTQYF. The chain carries TRBV10-2 and TRBJ2-3, with D possibly being TRBD2 (5 bases). CDR1 and CDR2 from the germline V gene are WSHSY and SAAADI. The germline V and J ends were trimmed by 7 bases and 1 base, with 12 bases remaining between them. The CDR3 is 14 amino acids.

This clonotype came up a few times. The V call is TRBV9, the J call TRBJ2-1; D not resolved. V was shortened by 0 bases and J by 4 bases, with 11 bases between the two germline ends. This CDR3 comprises 15 residues. Germline values: CDR1 SGDLS, CDR2 YYNGEE. CDR3 DNA: TGTGCCAGCAGCGTAGCTCATGCTCGTTACAATGAGCAGTTCTTC. Translated, it gives CASSVAHARYNEQFF.

This clonotype was counted between two and nine times. One junction end disagrees with the germline gene, perhaps due to a read error. V usage is TRBV6-2 or TRBV6-3 and J usage is TRBJ2-3, with 9 bases matching TRBD2. This CDR3 region has 14 residues. Germline V CDR1 and CDR2: MNHEY, SVGEGT. CDR3 in DNA: TGTGTCAGCAGTTTAGCGGGAGCTGTAGATACGCAGTATTTT. Its translation is CVSSLAGAVDTQYF.

This clonotype was found many times. The chain is built from TRBV11-3 and TRBJ1-1, with D maybe TRBD1 (5 bases). This CDR3 region has 14 residues. V was trimmed by 0 bases and J by 1 base, leaving 6 bases between them. CDR1 is SGHNT and CDR2 is YENEEA in the germline V gene. As DNA, the CDR3 is TGTGCCAGCAGCTTAGATCAGGGGAACACTGAAGCTTTCTTT. Translated: CASSLDQGNTEAFF.

This clonotype has just a few counts. This chain connects TRBV29-1 to TRBJ1-2, with 7 bases identical to TRBD1. CDR1 is SQVTM, CDR2 ANQGSEA, per germline. The CDR3 consists of 13 residues. V shed 6 bases and J 0 bases; nucleotides not matched to a gene: 4. For the CDR3, the DNA is TGCAGCGTCAGGGGGGCCGCTAACTATGGCTACACCTTC. This encodes CSVRGAANYGYTF.

The genes are TRBV7-9 and TRBJ1-6, with D uncertain. The CDR3 sequence is 14 residues long. Per germline, CDR1 SEHNR and CDR2 FQNEAQ (reference sequence). The V end lost 5 bases, the J end lost 9 bases, and 14 bases lay between the germline ends. The CDR3 nucleotides read TGTGCCAGCAGCCGTACCGTGGGATCTTCACCCCTCCACTTT. It yields the protein CASSRTVGSSPLHF.

The chain is built from TRBV9 and TRBJ2-1; a possible D gene is TRBD2 (6 bases). Germline values: CDR1 SGDLS, CDR2 YYNGEE. V was clipped by 0 bases and J by 9 bases, with 10 bases between them. The CDR3 is 13 residues long. CDR3 in DNA: TGTGCCAGCAGCGTAGCTGAGACTAGTGAGCAGTTCTTC. This translates into CASSVAETSEQFF.

This clonotype was seen repeatedly, ten times or more. The chain has TRBV9 and TRBJ2-7; 7 bases are shared with TRBD2. The V gene end was trimmed by 3 bases and the J gene end by 1 base; junction bases not matched to a gene: 13. The CDR3 runs 17 residues. Germline V CDR1 and CDR2: SGDLS, YYNGEE. DNA of the CDR3: TGTGCCAGCAGCGCAGAGCTCGGGACTACCTCATCCTACGAGCAGTACTTC. The encoded protein is CASSAELGTTSSYEQYF.

This clonotype has at least ten counts. The genes are TRBV6-6 and TRBJ1-5; 8 bases are shared with TRBD1. Germline-derived CDR1 and CDR2 are MNHNY and SVGAGI (reference sequence). V lost 2 bases to trimming and J lost 7 bases; unmatched junction nucleotides: 10. This CDR3 is 16 amino acids long. This CDR3 reads CASSYGPTGGGQPQHF. The CDR3 DNA reads TGTGCCAGCAGTTACGGGCCAACAGGGGGAGGACAGCCCCAGCATTTT.